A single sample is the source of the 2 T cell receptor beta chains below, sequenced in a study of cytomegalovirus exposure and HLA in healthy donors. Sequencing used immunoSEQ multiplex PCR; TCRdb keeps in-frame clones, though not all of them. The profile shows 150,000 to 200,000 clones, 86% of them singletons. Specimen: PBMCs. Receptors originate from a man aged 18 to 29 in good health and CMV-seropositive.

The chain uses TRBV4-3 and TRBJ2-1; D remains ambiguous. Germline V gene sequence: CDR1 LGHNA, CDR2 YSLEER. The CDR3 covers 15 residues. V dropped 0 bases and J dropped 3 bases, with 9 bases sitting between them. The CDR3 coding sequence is TGCGCCAGCAGCCAAGAATCAGTTTACTACAATGAGCAGTTCTTC. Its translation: CASSQESVYYNEQFF.

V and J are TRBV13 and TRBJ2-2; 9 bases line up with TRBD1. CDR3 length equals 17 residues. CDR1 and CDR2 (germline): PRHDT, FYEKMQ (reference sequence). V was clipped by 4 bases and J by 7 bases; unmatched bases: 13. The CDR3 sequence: CASSSLTGTGRYGELFF. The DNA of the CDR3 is TGTGCCAGCAGCTCACTTACCGGGACAGGGCGGTACGGGGAGCTGTTTTTT.